One and the same sample provided the 22 T cell receptor beta chains below, sequenced in a study of metastatic and nonmetastatic thyroid tumors. Prior to thyroid surgery, none of the patients had received any treatment. TCRdb used MiXCR to call clones anew from the PCR reads. This sample has approximately 19,000 clones, with less than 20% found just once. Sample: blood. The receptors come from a female donor with papillary thyroid cancer or a benign thyroid nodule (not recorded which). Some clones in this sample may be carry-over from other donors' samples.

This clone was picked up many times. The J gene is TRBJ1-1, the V gene TRBV25-1, with 7 bases lining up with TRBD1. Per germline, CDR1 MGHDK and CDR2 SYGVNS. The length of the CDR3 is 14 residues. The V gene end was trimmed by 7 bases and the J gene end by 4 bases; junction bases not matched to a gene: 9. CDR3 nucleotide sequence: TGTGCCAGCACAGACAGGGCAGGGAGCACTGAAGCTTTCTTT. It yields the protein CASTDRAGSTEAFF.

This clone was observed at least ten times. The chain couples TRBV5-5 to TRBJ1-2; the D is unclear. Trimming cost V 4 bases and J 1 base, with 8 bases left between them. This CDR3 region has 13 residues. Germline CDR1 reads SGHKS; CDR2 reads YYEKEE (reference sequence). The CDR3 region has the DNA TGTGCCAGCAGCCAAACAGATAACTATGGCTACACCTTC. This encodes CASSQTDNYGYTF.

This clone has only a few counts. This rearrangement joins TRBV25-1 to TRBJ2-3, with TRBD2 identical over 8 bases. The CDR3 runs 16 residues. CDR1 is MGHDK, CDR2 SYGVNS, per germline. Germline trimming cut 4 bases from V and 0 bases from J; bases unmatched to any gene: 6. The CDR3 DNA is TGTGCCAGCAGTGGGGGGTCTAGCGGGAGCACAGATACGCAGTATTTT. It translates to CASSGGSSGSTDTQYF.

This clone was seen ten or more times. The V and J genes are TRBV28 and TRBJ1-2, with D maybe TRBD1 (5 bases). From germline, CDR1 is MDHEN and CDR2 SYDVKM. The CDR3 is 16 residues long. V lost 1 base and J 3 bases, leaving 15 bases between the germline ends. Here the CDR3 reads CASSLFPRRAYYGYTF. The DNA for the CDR3 is TGTGCCAGCAGTTTATTCCCGCGCAGGGCCTACTATGGCTACACCTTC.

This clone was detected ten times or more. The chain has TRBV2 and TRBJ2-2, with 9 bases lining up with TRBD1. The CDR3 is 15 amino acids. V trimming: 8 bases; J trimming: 4 bases; junction bases outside the gene matches: 8. Looked up from germline, CDR1 is SNHLY and CDR2 is FYNNEI. The CDR3 here is CASGGGTGTTGELFF. For the CDR3, the DNA is TGTGCCAGCGGGGGCGGGACAGGGACCACCGGGGAGCTGTTTTTT.

The rearrangement links TRBV10-3 to TRBJ2-7; D is uncertain. Trimming shortened V by 10 bases and J by 3 bases, and 19 bases separated the two germline ends. The CDR3 spans 14 residues. Germline assignment: CDR1 ENHRY and CDR2 SYGVKD. In nucleotides, the CDR3 is TGTGCCACCCAGAGGCGGTTCTTAGACTACGAGCAGTACTTC. It specifies CATQRRFLDYEQYF.

This clone was seen repeatedly, ten times or more. This CDR3 is CASSQREREYEQFF. CDR3 in DNA: TGTGCCAGCAGCCAACGCGAGCGGGAATATGAGCAGTTCTTC. The chain recombines TRBV7-8 with TRBJ2-1; TRBD2 matches at 7 bases. The ends lost 5 bases at V and 8 bases at J; junction bases unmatched: 9. This CDR3 contains 14 residues. Germline V gene sequence: CDR1 SGHVS, CDR2 FQNEAQ. The full variable domain, its missing parts supplied by reference TRBV7-8 and TRBJ2-1, is GAGVSQSPRYKVAKRGQDVALRCDPISGHVSLFWYQQALGQGPEFLTYFQNEAQLDKSGLPSDRFFAERPEGSVSTLKIQRTQQEDSAVYLCASSQREREYEQFFGPGTRLTVL.

This clone was counted between two and nine times. V gene TRBV28 combines with J gene TRBJ2-7; D may correspond to TRBD1 or TRBD2 (6 bases each). The length of the CDR3 is 19 residues. Germline V gives CDR1 MDHEN, CDR2 SYDVKM. The V and J ends lost 5 bases and 0 bases respectively, with 26 bases between them. This CDR3 reads CASSPEGPSGGTSSYEQYF. CDR3 nucleotides: TGTGCCAGCAGTCCCGAAGGTCCAAGCGGAGGGACAAGCTCCTACGAGCAGTACTTC.

The chain uses TRBV13 and TRBJ1-1; D gene ambiguous. This CDR3 comprises 12 residues. The germline V gene has CDR1 PRHDT and CDR2 FYEKMQ (reference sequence). The V end was cut by 4 bases, the J end by 3 bases, with 6 bases between. CDR3 loop: CASSSQHTEAFF. In nucleotides, the CDR3 is TGTGCCAGCAGCTCCCAACACACTGAAGCTTTCTTT.

The sample holds many counts of this clone. The J gene is TRBJ2-1, the V gene TRBV7-3; possible D gene TRBD2, 6 bases. This CDR3 has 16 amino acids. The germline V and J ends were trimmed by 1 base and 5 bases, with 15 bases remaining between them. Germline V lookup: CDR1 SGHTA, CDR2 FQGTGA. CDR3: CASSLNRGLRHNEQFF. CDR3 nucleotide sequence: TGTGCCAGCAGCTTAAATCGCGGACTACGACACAATGAGCAGTTCTTC.

This clone turned up a few times. The chain uses TRBV6-5 and TRBJ1-2, with 10 bases aligning to TRBD1. CDR1 is MNHEY, CDR2 SVGAGI, per germline. Trimming at V came to 2 bases and at J to 6 bases, leaving 3 bases not matched to a gene. This CDR3 spans 14 amino acids. CDR3 residues: CASSYADRGHGYTF. As DNA, the CDR3 is TGTGCCAGCAGTTACGCCGACAGGGGGCATGGCTACACCTTC.

This clone was observed at least ten times. The sample holds other DNA sequences that translate to the same CDR3. The rearrangement links TRBV2 to TRBJ2-3; no firm D call. With 2 bases removed from V and 2 bases from J, the gap between germline ends came to 5 bases. The CDR3 covers 13 residues. Germline V gene sequence: CDR1 SNHLY, CDR2 FYNNEI. The CDR3 DNA sequence: TGTGCCAGCAGTGAACAGGACACAGATACGCAGTATTTT. Its protein is CASSEQDTDTQYF.

The sample holds many counts of this clone. The chain recombines TRBV7-6 with TRBJ2-7; 8 bases map to TRBD2. There are 15 residues in the CDR3. Germline loops: CDR1 SGHVS, CDR2 FNYEAQ. Germline trimming cut 5 bases from V and 2 bases from J; bases unmatched to any gene: 8. CDR3 region: CASSAGLALTYEQYF. DNA of the CDR3: TGTGCCAGCAGCGCCGGACTAGCCCTAACCTACGAGCAGTACTTC.

This chain connects TRBV20-1 to TRBJ1-1; the match to TRBD1 covers 7 bases. Germline CDR1 and CDR2: DFQATT and SNEGSKA (reference sequence). V lost 0 bases and J lost 0; bases outside the gene matches: 10. This CDR3 spans 17 amino acids. The CDR3: CSARDRRVDRLNTEAFF. Here the CDR3 DNA reads TGCAGTGCTAGAGATCGAAGGGTGGACAGGTTGAACACTGAAGCTTTCTTT.

This clone showed up many times. The gene calls are TRBV5-6 and TRBJ2-7; 10 nucleotides line up with TRBD2. Per germline, CDR1 SGHDT and CDR2 YYEEEE. The junction had 13 bases not matched to a gene; V was cut back by 5 bases and J by 5 bases. The CDR3 extends over 16 amino acids. Written as DNA, the CDR3 is TGTGCCAGCAGTTGGCTCCAAGCGGGAGGGAATGACGAGCAGTACTTC. Residues: CASSWLQAGGNDEQYF.

This clone was recorded many times. The rearrangement joins TRBV19 to TRBJ2-3; D is ambiguous. CDR1 is LNHDA and CDR2 is SQIVND in the germline V gene (reference sequence). The CDR3 runs 14 residues. Trimming cost V 4 bases and J 0 bases, with 8 bases left between them. The CDR3: CASSTQSSTDTQYF. For the CDR3, the DNA is TGTGCCAGTAGTACGCAGAGTAGCACAGATACGCAGTATTTT.

V gene TRBV6-6 combines with J gene TRBJ1-3, with a weak D call TRBD1 (5 bases). The CDR3 runs 15 residues. Between the trimmed V and J ends, which lost 3 bases and 0 bases, there was a span of 9 bases. Germline V gene data show CDR1 as MNHNY and CDR2 as SVGAGI (reference sequence). DNA for the CDR3: TGTGCCAGCAGTTATATCGGGGGCTCTGGAAACACCATATATTTT. Amino acids: CASSYIGGSGNTIYF.

This chain's CDR3 is CASSFPQDNSPLHF. CDR3 nucleotide sequence: TGTGCCAGCAGCTTTCCACAGGATAATTCACCCCTCCACTTT. The chain couples TRBV11-2 to TRBJ1-6; D possibly corresponds to TRBD1 (5 bases). The CDR3 is 14 residues long. In germline, CDR1 is SGHAT, CDR2 FQNNGV. Trimming stripped 3 bases from V and 5 bases from J, with 8 bases between. Full variable domain (outside the CDR3, taken from reference TRBV11-2 and TRBJ1-6): EAGVAQSPRYKIIEKRQSVAFWCNPISGHATLYWYQQILGQGPKLLIQFQNNGVVDDSQLPKDRFSAERLKGVDSTLKIQPAKLEDSAVYLCASSFPQDNSPLHFGNGTRLTVT.

This clone was seen at least ten times. This sequence may be a read error, since a much larger clone differs from it by one base. The same CDR3 also results from other DNA sequences found in this sample. The chain combines TRBV14 with TRBJ2-7; D remains ambiguous. CDR1 is SGHDN and CDR2 is FVKESK in the germline V gene. The CDR3 covers 11 residues. Trimming pared 3 bases from V and 2 bases from J, leaving 2 bases between. CDR3 in amino acids: CASSQAYEQYF. The CDR3 DNA reads as TGTGCCAGCAGCCAGGCCTACGAGCAGTACTTC.

This rearrangement joins TRBV7-9 to TRBJ1-4, with D maybe TRBD1 (6 bases). The CDR3 contains 15 residues. Trimming shortened V by 4 bases and J by 0 bases, and 9 bases separated the two germline ends. In germline, CDR1 is SEHNR, CDR2 FQNEAQ (reference sequence). CDR3 nucleotides: TGTGCCAGCAGCTACAGGGAAGCAACTAATGAAAAACTGTTTTTT. It is translated as CASSYREATNEKLFF.

Note on this clone: Given a much more abundant clone one base away, this may be a read error. This chain links TRBV9 with TRBJ2-5, with 10 positions matching TRBD2. This CDR3 has 14 amino acids. Germline V gene sequence: CDR1 SGDLS, CDR2 YYNGEE. The junction had 4 bases not matched to a gene; V was cut back by 3 bases and J by 5 bases. CDR3 in DNA: TGTGCCAGCAGCGCAGCGGGAGGGGGGGAGACCCAGTACTTC. Its translation is CASSAAGGGETQYF.

This clone was seen many times. This chain joins TRBV7-9 and TRBJ2-3; D might be TRBD2 (5 bases). V was cut by 4 bases and J by 4 bases, with 9 bases left in between. CDR3 size: 13 residues. Germline CDR1 SEHNR, CDR2 FQNEAQ (reference sequence). CDR3 residues: CASSSRGPDTQYF. The DNA for the CDR3 is TGTGCCAGCAGCTCACGAGGGCCAGATACGCAGTATTTT.